This is a list of T cell receptor beta chains from one sample in a study of shared clonotypes between healthy human individuals. The method was immunoSEQ multiplex PCR; TCRdb's version includes in-frame clones alone and lacks a portion of them. The profile covers millions of clones, with just over 90% appearing a single time and over 0.12% taken by the ten largest. Sequenced sample: naive CD4+ T cells sorted from blood. All receptors come from a man aged 18-30 years in good health. Each CDR3 is given with its conserved first and last residue. Fields, in order: clone size, J gene, D gene, V gene, CDR3 DNA, CDR3 protein. A D gene is named only where the DNA matches it firmly. Not every row has a clone size; where given, it reads once, few, many or a size class.

NA	TRBJ1-1	NA	TRBV30	TGTGCCTGGAGCGACCCAGCCCTATGGGGGACTGAAGCTTTCTTT	CAWSDPALWGTEAFF
NA	TRBJ2-7	NA	TRBV19	TGTGCCAGTAGTATAGCCAGGGTCTCCTACGAGCAGTACTTC	CASSIARVSYEQYF
NA	TRBJ2-3	NA	TRBV4-3	TGCGCCAGCAGCCAAGATACGGGAGAAAACTCAGATACGCAGTATTTT	CASSQDTGENSDTQYF
NA	TRBJ1-1	NA	TRBV7-2	TGTGCCAGCAGCTTAGTCTGGGGGAACACTGAAGCTTTCTTT	CASSLVWGNTEAFF
NA	TRBJ2-1	NA	TRBV6-1	TGTGCCAGCAGTGAACTGGGATCCTCCGATGAGCAGTTCTTC	CASSELGSSDEQFF
NA	TRBJ2-7	NA	TRBV5-1	TGCGCCAGCAGCTCGTCCGGGGCAGGGTCCCACGAGCAGTACTTC	CASSSSGAGSHEQYF
once	TRBJ1-1	NA	TRBV7-9	TGTGCCAGCAGCCCGGGGGGGACCTACACTGAAGCTTTCTTT	CASSPGGTYTEAFF
NA	TRBJ2-5	NA	TRBV2	TGTGCCAGCAGTGCGCACGGAGGGCCGATAGAGACCCAGTACTTC	CASSAHGGPIETQYF
once	TRBJ2-7	NA	TRBV1	TGCACCAGCAGCCACGAGCGGGAACCCCATTACGAGCAGTACTTC	CTSSHEREPHYEQYF
NA	TRBJ1-3	NA	TRBV4-1	TGCGCCAGCAGCCAAGGGGGGGTGACTGGAAACACCATATATTTT	CASSQGGVTGNTIYF
NA	TRBJ1-6	NA	TRBV5-6	TGTGCCAGCAGCTTGGACAGGCTCTATAATTCACCCCTCCACTTT	CASSLDRLYNSPLHF
NA	TRBJ2-3	TRBD1	TRBV7-2	TGTGCCAGCAGCCCCCGACCGGGACAGGGCACAGATACGCAGTATTTT	CASSPRPGQGTDTQYF
few	TRBJ2-7	NA	TRBV5-1	TGCGCCAGCAGCTTGGCCCCCCTCTACGAGCAGTACTTC	CASSLAPLYEQYF
NA	TRBJ1-2	NA	TRBV2	TGTGCCAGCATAAAGGGGGAGCTAGGAGGCTATGGCTACACCTTC	CASIKGELGGYGYTF
NA	TRBJ2-2	NA	TRBV7-9	TGTGCCAGCAGCCCCACCCCTGGCGGGCCGAACACCGGGGAGCTGTTTTTT	CASSPTPGGPNTGELFF
once	TRBJ2-3	TRBD2	TRBV6-5	TGTGCCAGCGGGAGGGCCGCAGATACGCAGTATTTT	CASGRAADTQYF